Listed below are T cell receptor beta chains from one sample, sequenced in a study of T cell changes during pregnancy in multiple sclerosis. TCRdb's copy holds only in-frame clones and misses some; the assay was immunoSEQ multiplex PCR. Of 20,000 to 25,000 clones listed, 65% to 90% are singletons. The sample was CD4+ T cells from peripheral blood mononuclear cells, taken in the first trimester of pregnancy. The receptors derive from a female donor in good health, enrolled as a control in a pregnancy study. The CDR3 runs from the conserved cysteine through the conserved F or W. A D gene is named only where the DNA matches it firmly. Expanded clones get a size class; other rows say once, few or many, or leave the size out.

d_call: NA; j_call: TRBJ2-3; clone_size: NA; v_call: TRBV6-7; cdr3_aa: CASSYGPGLTDTQYF; cdr3_nt: TGTGCCAGCAGTTACGGACCGGGATTGACAGATACGCAGTATTTT
d_call: TRBD2; j_call: TRBJ2-1; clone_size: NA; v_call: TRBV19; cdr3_aa: CASSPSGGLAINEQFF; cdr3_nt: TGTGCCAGTAGTCCGAGTGGGGGACTAGCTATTAATGAGCAGTTCTTC
d_call: NA; j_call: TRBJ1-5; clone_size: NA; v_call: TRBV7-9; cdr3_aa: CASSYFQGVGQPQHF; cdr3_nt: TGTGCCAGCAGCTATTTTCAGGGTGTCGGTCAGCCCCAGCATTTT
d_call: NA; j_call: TRBJ2-2; clone_size: once; v_call: TRBV4-3; cdr3_aa: CASSRERNLPTGELFF; cdr3_nt: TGCGCCAGCAGTAGGGAGCGGAACCTTCCCACCGGGGAGCTGTTTTTT
d_call: TRBD1; j_call: TRBJ1-6; clone_size: NA; v_call: TRBV19; cdr3_aa: CASSFQGTGPDSPLHF; cdr3_nt: TGTGCCAGTAGTTTCCAAGGGACAGGGCCGGATTCACCCCTCCACTTT
d_call: NA; j_call: TRBJ2-5; clone_size: NA; v_call: TRBV6-4; cdr3_aa: CASSEGVGETQYF; cdr3_nt: TGTGCCAGCAGTGAGGGAGTAGGGGAGACCCAGTACTTC
d_call: TRBD2; j_call: TRBJ2-7; clone_size: NA; v_call: TRBV5-4; cdr3_aa: CASSIGTSGAVEQYF; cdr3_nt: TGTGCCAGCAGCATCGGGACTAGCGGGGCGGTCGAGCAGTACTTC
d_call: NA; j_call: TRBJ2-2; clone_size: NA; v_call: TRBV27; cdr3_aa: CASSPIRDTGELFF; cdr3_nt: TGTGCCAGCAGTCCCATCAGGGACACCGGGGAGCTGTTTTTT
d_call: NA; j_call: TRBJ2-2; clone_size: NA; v_call: TRBV19; cdr3_aa: CASSAVRGMGKSDTGELFF; cdr3_nt: TGTGCCAGTAGTGCAGTCAGGGGAATGGGGAAGAGCGACACCGGGGAGCTGTTTTTT
d_call: TRBD2; j_call: TRBJ2-7; clone_size: few; v_call: TRBV7-2; cdr3_aa: CASSVIRLARYYEQYF; cdr3_nt: TGTGCCAGCAGCGTAATTCGACTAGCCCGATACTACGAGCAGTACTTC
d_call: TRBD1; j_call: TRBJ1-6; clone_size: NA; v_call: TRBV27; cdr3_aa: CASRGITGDTSSPLHF; cdr3_nt: TGTGCCAGCAGGGGGATCACAGGGGACACGTCTTCACCCCTCCACTTT
d_call: TRBD1; j_call: TRBJ1-5; clone_size: NA; v_call: TRBV6-6; cdr3_aa: CASRSGTGSGQPQHF; cdr3_nt: TGTGCCAGCAGGTCCGGGACAGGGAGTGGACAGCCCCAGCATTTT
d_call: NA; j_call: TRBJ1-2; clone_size: NA; v_call: TRBV21-1; cdr3_aa: CASSSQLRGQGYSSYGYTF; cdr3_nt: TGTGCCAGCAGCTCCCAACTGAGGGGACAGGGCTATTCTTCCTATGGCTACACCTTC
d_call: TRBD1; j_call: TRBJ2-3; clone_size: NA; v_call: TRBV6-1; cdr3_aa: CASLQGVTDTQYF; cdr3_nt: TGTGCCAGCCTACAGGGGGTAACAGATACGCAGTATTTT
d_call: NA; j_call: TRBJ2-7; clone_size: NA; v_call: TRBV30; cdr3_aa: CAWSYGDEQYF; cdr3_nt: TGTGCCTGGAGTTACGGGGACGAGCAGTACTTC
d_call: TRBD2; j_call: TRBJ2-1; clone_size: NA; v_call: TRBV30; cdr3_aa: CAWTQRRASGRAGFF; cdr3_nt: TGTGCCTGGACCCAAAGAAGGGCTAGCGGGAGGGCCGGATTCTTC
d_call: NA; j_call: TRBJ2-7; clone_size: NA; v_call: TRBV28; cdr3_aa: CASSLQGYEQYF; cdr3_nt: TGTGCCAGCAGTCTCCAGGGCTACGAGCAGTACTTC
d_call: NA; j_call: TRBJ2-5; clone_size: once; v_call: TRBV7-9; cdr3_aa: CASSFPGSQETQYF; cdr3_nt: TGTGCCAGCAGCTTCCCGGGTAGCCAAGAGACCCAGTACTTC
d_call: TRBD1; j_call: TRBJ2-7; clone_size: NA; v_call: TRBV28; cdr3_aa: CASSSTRTGGFYEQYF; cdr3_nt: TGTGCCAGCAGTTCCACTCGGACAGGGGGCTTTTACGAGCAGTACTTC
d_call: NA; j_call: TRBJ2-1; clone_size: NA; v_call: TRBV11-2; cdr3_aa: CASSSLTRSSYNEQFF; cdr3_nt: TGTGCCAGCAGCTCCCTGACTAGGAGCTCCTACAATGAGCAGTTCTTC
d_call: TRBD1; j_call: TRBJ1-3; clone_size: NA; v_call: TRBV9; cdr3_aa: CASSVGTGKGGNTIYF; cdr3_nt: TGTGCCAGCAGCGTCGGGACAGGGAAGGGAGGAAACACCATATATTTT
d_call: TRBD1; j_call: TRBJ1-2; clone_size: NA; v_call: TRBV5-4; cdr3_aa: CASSPGTGRGLGYTF; cdr3_nt: TGTGCCAGCAGCCCGGGGACAGGGAGGGGATTAGGCTACACCTTC
d_call: NA; j_call: TRBJ1-2; clone_size: NA; v_call: TRBV10-3; cdr3_aa: CAISEGQGGYKTANGYTF; cdr3_nt: TGTGCCATCAGTGAGGGGCAGGGAGGCTACAAAACTGCTAATGGCTACACCTTC
d_call: NA; j_call: TRBJ2-3; clone_size: few; v_call: TRBV7-2; cdr3_aa: CASSPTSRVDTQYF; cdr3_nt: TGTGCCAGCAGCCCGACTTCCAGGGTAGATACGCAGTATTTT
d_call: NA; j_call: TRBJ1-4; clone_size: NA; v_call: TRBV6-1; cdr3_aa: CASSLMVRGEKLFF; cdr3_nt: TGTGCCAGCAGCCTCATGGTCCGGGGGGAAAAACTGTTTTTT
d_call: NA; j_call: TRBJ2-5; clone_size: NA; v_call: TRBV15; cdr3_aa: CATSRGGLGGGGETQYF; cdr3_nt: TGTGCCACCAGCAGAGGCGGGCTAGGGGGGGGTGGAGAGACCCAGTACTTC
d_call: NA; j_call: TRBJ2-3; clone_size: NA; v_call: TRBV5-1; cdr3_aa: CASSSRPKGADTQYF; cdr3_nt: TGCGCCAGCAGCTCGCGGCCTAAGGGGGCAGATACGCAGTATTTT
d_call: NA; j_call: TRBJ1-1; clone_size: once; v_call: TRBV6-6; cdr3_aa: CASSYSTEDEAFF; cdr3_nt: TGTGCCAGCAGTTACTCGACAGAGGATGAAGCTTTCTTT
d_call: NA; j_call: TRBJ1-3; clone_size: NA; v_call: TRBV7-9; cdr3_aa: CASSSEIPGNTIYF; cdr3_nt: TGTGCCAGCAGCTCCGAGATACCCGGAAACACCATATATTTT
d_call: TRBD1; j_call: TRBJ2-6; clone_size: once; v_call: TRBV5-5; cdr3_aa: CASSFTSTGLLKSGANVLTF; cdr3_nt: TGTGCCAGCAGCTTCACCTCGACAGGGTTGCTTAAATCTGGGGCCAACGTCCTGACTTTC
d_call: TRBD1; j_call: TRBJ1-4; clone_size: NA; v_call: TRBV29-1; cdr3_aa: CSVTGGSLEKLFF; cdr3_nt: TGCAGCGTAACAGGGGGCTCGCTCGAAAAACTGTTTTTT
d_call: TRBD1; j_call: TRBJ2-3; clone_size: NA; v_call: TRBV7-6; cdr3_aa: CASSSFPQGVSTDTQYF; cdr3_nt: TGTGCCAGCAGCTCCTTCCCTCAGGGGGTTTCCACAGATACGCAGTATTTT
d_call: NA; j_call: TRBJ2-5; clone_size: NA; v_call: TRBV5-1; cdr3_aa: CASSFRQGRGETQYF; cdr3_nt: TGCGCCAGCAGCTTCAGACAGGGGAGGGGAGAGACCCAGTACTTC
d_call: TRBD1; j_call: TRBJ1-1; clone_size: NA; v_call: TRBV11-3; cdr3_aa: CASSSGQGNTEAFF; cdr3_nt: TGTGCCAGCAGCTCGGGACAGGGGAACACTGAAGCTTTCTTT
d_call: NA; j_call: TRBJ1-2; clone_size: once; v_call: TRBV28; cdr3_aa: CASSPTQDYTF; cdr3_nt: TGTGCCAGCAGTCCGACCCAGGACTACACCTTC
d_call: NA; j_call: TRBJ2-1; clone_size: NA; v_call: TRBV9; cdr3_aa: CASSVEDLPTYEQFF; cdr3_nt: TGTGCCAGCAGCGTAGAGGACTTACCGACGTATGAGCAGTTCTTC
d_call: TRBD1; j_call: TRBJ1-6; clone_size: NA; v_call: TRBV27; cdr3_aa: CASSPQTGLLYNSPLHF; cdr3_nt: TGTGCCAGCAGTCCTCAGACAGGGCTTTTGTATAATTCACCCCTCCACTTT
d_call: TRBD2; j_call: TRBJ2-3; clone_size: once; v_call: TRBV7-6; cdr3_aa: CASSLGVAGDTQYF; cdr3_nt: TGTGCCAGCAGCTTAGGTGTAGCGGGGGACACGCAGTATTTT
d_call: NA; j_call: TRBJ2-7; clone_size: NA; v_call: TRBV6-1; cdr3_aa: CASSEGAVLSYEQYF; cdr3_nt: TGTGCCAGCAGTGAAGGGGCCGTTCTCTCCTACGAGCAGTACTTC
d_call: TRBD2; j_call: TRBJ2-3; clone_size: NA; v_call: TRBV5-1; cdr3_aa: CASSPETSAISTDTQYF; cdr3_nt: TGCGCCAGCAGCCCCGAGACTAGCGCAATTAGCACAGATACGCAGTATTTT
d_call: TRBD2; j_call: TRBJ2-3; clone_size: NA; v_call: TRBV16; cdr3_aa: CASSHGSGRAGDTQYF; cdr3_nt: TGTGCCAGCAGCCACGGTAGCGGGAGGGCCGGCGATACGCAGTATTTT
d_call: NA; j_call: TRBJ2-7; clone_size: NA; v_call: TRBV2; cdr3_aa: CASSQMRSYEQYF; cdr3_nt: TGTGCCAGCAGCCAGATGAGGTCCTACGAGCAGTACTTC
d_call: TRBD2; j_call: TRBJ2-1; clone_size: NA; v_call: TRBV4-2; cdr3_aa: CASSQSGGAYNEQFF; cdr3_nt: TGTGCCAGCAGCCAAAGCGGGGGGGCCTACAATGAGCAGTTCTTC
d_call: NA; j_call: TRBJ2-3; clone_size: NA; v_call: TRBV28; cdr3_aa: CASSPSGFGGNGTDTQYF; cdr3_nt: TGTGCCAGCAGTCCCTCAGGGTTTGGGGGGAATGGCACAGATACGCAGTATTTT
d_call: NA; j_call: TRBJ1-5; clone_size: once; v_call: TRBV10-3; cdr3_aa: CAISGQRWDQPQHF; cdr3_nt: TGTGCCATCAGCGGACAACGGTGGGATCAGCCCCAGCATTTT
d_call: NA; j_call: TRBJ1-2; clone_size: NA; v_call: TRBV30; cdr3_aa: CAWRDSGDYGYTF; cdr3_nt: TGTGCCTGGCGGGACTCGGGGGACTATGGCTACACCTTC
d_call: TRBD1; j_call: TRBJ1-3; clone_size: NA; v_call: TRBV11-2; cdr3_aa: CASRPTGTGNTIYF; cdr3_nt: TGTGCCAGCAGACCGACAGGGACTGGAAACACCATATATTTT
d_call: TRBD1; j_call: TRBJ1-1; clone_size: NA; v_call: TRBV28; cdr3_aa: CASGSGQGGPEAFF; cdr3_nt: TGTGCCAGCGGCTCGGGACAGGGAGGCCCTGAAGCTTTCTTT
d_call: NA; j_call: TRBJ2-4; clone_size: NA; v_call: TRBV6-1; cdr3_aa: CASSESLGNIQYF; cdr3_nt: TGTGCCAGCAGTGAAAGCCTTGGAAACATTCAGTACTTC
d_call: TRBD2; j_call: TRBJ2-2; clone_size: NA; v_call: TRBV28; cdr3_aa: CASTFGGYGTGELFF; cdr3_nt: TGTGCCAGCACTTTCGGGGGGTACGGCACCGGGGAGCTGTTTTTT